The sequence of this T cell receptor beta chain was determined in a study of beta chain features in type 1 diabetes. Expressed TCRB transcripts were sequenced because the entire RNA isolate underwent reverse transcription. Some clones are missing from TCRdb's copy, which holds only in-frame ones; the method was immunoSEQ multiplex PCR. The top ten hold 0.034% of the sample, which has about 230,000 clones, more than 9% seen once. V was pared by 4 bases and J by 4 bases, with 10 bases of the junction left unmatched. The CDR3 has 16 amino acids. The germline V gene has CDR1 SEHNR and CDR2 FQNEAQ (reference sequence). This clone was detected many times.

The J gene is TRBJ1-5, the V gene TRBV7-9, with TRBD1 matching over 7 bases. Specimen: naive CD4+ T cells from blood. This sequence was found in a young woman in good health. CDR3 nucleotide sequence: TGTGCCAGCAGCTCAGGGGACGGGACAGCAAATCAGCCCCAGCATTTT. Its translation: CASSSGDGTANQPQHF. The full variable domain, with the rest looked up from reference TRBV7-9 and TRBJ1-5, is DTGVSQNPRHKITKRGQNVTFRCDPISEHNRLYWYRQTLGQGPEFLTYFQNEAQLEKSRLLSDRFSAERPKGSFSTLEIQRTEQGDSAMYLCASSSGDGTANQPQHFGDGTRLSIL.